A selection of T cell receptor beta chains follows, all from one sample in a study of control samples from healthy donors and cancer patients. The method was immunoSEQ multiplex PCR; TCRdb's version includes in-frame clones alone and lacks a portion of them. The sample has approximately 120,000 clones; around 88% are singletons. Material: blood. The receptors stem from a woman aged 45-65 years in good health. CDR3s include the opening cysteine and the closing phenylalanine or tryptophan. Each record gives: clone size, J gene, D gene, V gene, CDR3 protein, CDR3 DNA. The D gene is left open where the match is weak. Only some rows state a clone size, as once, few, many or a class for expanded clones.

size: -; J: TRBJ2-3; D: -; V: TRBV9; CDR3: CASSDEYRDTQYF; DNA: TGTGCCAGCAGCGACGAATATCGAGATACGCAGTATTTT
size: once; J: TRBJ1-1; D: -; V: TRBV19; CDR3: CASSPAVLRGNTEAFF; DNA: TGTGCCAGTAGTCCCGCTGTTCTTAGGGGGAACACTGAAGCTTTCTTT
size: few; J: TRBJ1-4; D: TRBD1; V: TRBV6-1; CDR3: CASSEPGQGLTNEKLFF; DNA: TGTGCCAGCAGTGAGCCGGGACAGGGCCTAACTAATGAAAAACTGTTTTTT
size: -; J: TRBJ2-3; D: -; V: TRBV6-4; CDR3: CASSDSARADTQYF; DNA: TGTGCCAGCAGTGACTCAGCCAGGGCAGATACGCAGTATTTT
size: -; J: TRBJ2-1; D: TRBD2; V: TRBV7-2; CDR3: CASSLVGTSPNNEQFF; DNA: TGTGCCAGCAGCTTAGTCGGGACTAGCCCCAACAATGAGCAGTTCTTC
size: -; J: TRBJ2-7; D: -; V: TRBV6-5; CDR3: CASSYSSPKISYEQYF; DNA: TGTGCCAGCAGTTACTCCTCCCCCAAAATCTCCTACGAGCAGTACTTC
size: -; J: TRBJ1-1; D: -; V: TRBV14; CDR3: CASRSGLRNTEAFF; DNA: TGTGCCAGCAGGTCGGGACTTCGGAACACTGAAGCTTTCTTT
size: -; J: TRBJ2-5; D: -; V: TRBV2; CDR3: CASGDLMETQYF; DNA: TGTGCCAGCGGGGACTTAATGGAGACCCAGTACTTC
size: -; J: TRBJ2-7; D: -; V: TRBV11-2; CDR3: CASSLVPPGFSSYEQYF; DNA: TGTGCCAGCAGCTTAGTACCCCCAGGGTTCAGCTCCTACGAGCAGTACTTC
size: -; J: TRBJ2-3; D: -; V: TRBV11-2; CDR3: CASTTEGGTDTQYF; DNA: TGTGCCAGCACCACTGAAGGGGGCACAGATACGCAGTATTTT
size: -; J: TRBJ1-3; D: TRBD1; V: TRBV2; CDR3: CASSSPGQGANTIYF; DNA: TGTGCCAGCAGTAGCCCGGGACAGGGTGCGAACACCATATATTTT
size: -; J: TRBJ2-2; D: -; V: TRBV12-3/TRBV12-4; CDR3: CASSRDTGELFF; DNA: TGTGCCAGCAGTCGGGACACCGGGGAGCTGTTTTTT
size: once; J: TRBJ2-3; D: -; V: TRBV9; CDR3: CASSVWLSPDTQYF; DNA: TGTGCCAGCAGCGTGTGGCTATCCCCCGATACGCAGTATTTT
size: -; J: TRBJ2-7; D: -; V: TRBV6-6; CDR3: CASSSVDYEQYF; DNA: TGTGCCAGCAGTTCAGTCGACTACGAGCAGTACTTC
size: many; J: TRBJ2-2; D: TRBD2; V: TRBV30; CDR3: CAWSVTPLAGVYGGELFF; DNA: TGTGCCTGGAGTGTCACCCCCCTAGCGGGAGTTTATGGCGGGGAGCTGTTTTTT
size: -; J: TRBJ1-5; D: -; V: TRBV9; CDR3: CASSPRRDSQPQHF; DNA: TGTGCCAGCAGCCCCCGGCGCGACTCCCAGCCCCAGCATTTT
size: -; J: TRBJ2-3; D: TRBD2; V: TRBV20-1; CDR3: CSASSTSGVTFTDTQYF; DNA: TGCAGTGCTAGTAGCACTAGCGGGGTCACATTCACAGATACGCAGTATTTT
size: -; J: TRBJ2-1; D: TRBD2; V: TRBV9; CDR3: CASSVIRDWGLAGAGEQFF; DNA: TGTGCCAGCAGCGTTATAAGGGATTGGGGACTAGCGGGAGCTGGTGAGCAGTTCTTC
size: few; J: TRBJ2-1; D: -; V: TRBV20-1; CDR3: CSAQLDNEQFF; DNA: TGCAGTGCCCAGCTCGACAATGAGCAGTTCTTC
size: -; J: TRBJ2-5; D: TRBD2; V: TRBV7-9; CDR3: CASSPTSGLETQYF; DNA: TGTGCCAGCAGCCCCACTAGCGGACTGGAGACCCAGTACTTC
size: once; J: TRBJ2-3; D: TRBD1; V: TRBV4-1; CDR3: CASSQDGQDGADTQYF; DNA: TGCGCCAGCAGCCAAGACGGACAGGATGGAGCAGATACGCAGTATTTT
size: -; J: TRBJ2-3; D: -; V: TRBV29-1; CDR3: CSVVWGSDTQYF; DNA: TGCAGCGTTGTCTGGGGGTCAGATACGCAGTATTTT
size: -; J: TRBJ1-5; D: -; V: TRBV12-3/TRBV12-4; CDR3: CASSLAGNQPQHF; DNA: TGTGCCAGCAGCTTAGCGGGGAATCAGCCCCAGCATTTT
size: -; J: TRBJ1-1; D: -; V: TRBV18; CDR3: CASSELAMNTEAFF; DNA: TGTGCCAGCTCAGAGTTGGCCATGAACACTGAAGCTTTCTTT
size: -; J: TRBJ1-1; D: -; V: TRBV29-1; CDR3: CSVARTDEAFF; DNA: TGCAGCGTTGCTCGGACCGATGAAGCTTTCTTT
size: few; J: TRBJ1-1; D: TRBD1; V: TRBV24-1; CDR3: CATSDQGAVAFF; DNA: TGTGCCACCAGTGACCAGGGGGCTGTAGCTTTCTTT
size: -; J: TRBJ2-7; D: -; V: TRBV7-7; CDR3: CASSPGLSSSYEQYF; DNA: TGTGCCAGCAGCCCGGGACTGTCCAGCTCCTACGAGCAGTACTTC
size: -; J: TRBJ1-2; D: -; V: TRBV28; CDR3: CASSLVGVYGYTF; DNA: TGTGCCAGCAGTTTAGTCGGGGTCTATGGCTACACCTTC
size: -; J: TRBJ2-1; D: TRBD2; V: TRBV5-5; CDR3: CASSLRLAGTNEQFF; DNA: TGTGCCAGCAGCTTGCGTCTAGCGGGAACCAATGAGCAGTTCTTC
size: -; J: TRBJ1-2; D: -; V: TRBV30; CDR3: CAWSLLQLNYGYTF; DNA: TGTGCCTGGAGTCTACTACAGCTTAACTATGGCTACACCTTC
size: -; J: TRBJ1-5; D: TRBD1; V: TRBV6-1; CDR3: CASSEANRGSSQPQHF; DNA: TGTGCCAGCAGTGAAGCAAACAGGGGGTCCAGTCAGCCCCAGCATTTT
size: -; J: TRBJ1-2; D: -; V: TRBV14; CDR3: CASSPHWTAVGYTF; DNA: TGTGCCAGCAGCCCCCATTGGACTGCGGTAGGCTACACCTTC
size: few; J: TRBJ2-3; D: TRBD1; V: TRBV6-2/TRBV6-3; CDR3: CASSYTRGTGYTDTQYF; DNA: TGTGCCAGCAGTTACACCCGGGGGACAGGGTACACAGATACGCAGTATTTT
size: few; J: TRBJ2-1; D: -; V: TRBV9; CDR3: CASSVGAGREEQFF; DNA: TGTGCCAGCAGCGTAGGTGCAGGGAGAGAGGAGCAGTTCTTC
size: once; J: TRBJ1-2; D: -; V: TRBV18; CDR3: CASSPPGQRGYGYTF; DNA: TGTGCCAGCTCCCCCCCCGGACAGAGGGGCTATGGCTACACCTTC
size: once; J: TRBJ2-5; D: TRBD2; V: TRBV7-3; CDR3: CASSSIRTSGGSETQYF; DNA: TGTGCCAGCAGCTCGATAAGGACTAGCGGGGGGTCGGAGACCCAGTACTTC
size: many; J: TRBJ1-6; D: -; V: TRBV4-3; CDR3: CASSQGIVNSPLHF; DNA: TGCGCCAGCAGCCAAGGCATCGTGAATTCACCCCTCCACTTT